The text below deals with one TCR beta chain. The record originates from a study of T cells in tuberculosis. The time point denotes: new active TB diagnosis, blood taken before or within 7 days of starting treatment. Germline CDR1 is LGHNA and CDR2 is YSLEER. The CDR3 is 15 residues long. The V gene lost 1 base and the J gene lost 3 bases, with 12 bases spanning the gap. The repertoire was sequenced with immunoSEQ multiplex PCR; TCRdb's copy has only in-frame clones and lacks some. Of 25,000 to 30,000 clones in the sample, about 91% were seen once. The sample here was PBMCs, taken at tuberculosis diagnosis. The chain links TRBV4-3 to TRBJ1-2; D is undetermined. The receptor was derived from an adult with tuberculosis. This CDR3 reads CASSQGHGWDYGYTF. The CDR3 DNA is TGCGCCAGCAGCCAAGGGCACGGGTGGGACTATGGCTACACCTTC.